This T cell receptor (beta chain) derives from a study of control samples from healthy donors and cancer patients (dated by TCRdb to the early 2020s). The library relied on the immunoSEQ multiplex PCR assay. TCRdb stores this immuneACCESS table with in-frame sequences only. Part of the clones is absent; in the studies checked, under half of the shortfall reflects unresolved V genes, and no reason is known for the rest. The sample profile shows about 160,000 clones; approximately 90% of them were found once. The biggest ten clones account for around 11% of the sample. A remark on this clone: Its antigen is not yet known. Per-nucleotide qualities are absent, and no much larger clonotype sits a single base away.

V is cut by 8 bases and J by 0 bases, and the space between the germline ends is 26 bases. The cysteine opens and the phenylalanine closes a CDR3 of 19 amino acids. The retained sequence is limited to the CDR3, 57 bases, with the frame set at the first base. The CDR1 and CDR2 encoded by the germline V gene are ENHRY and SYGVKD. The chain is made from TRBV10-3 and TRBJ1-5, with the D gene not clear enough to name. This receptor was taken from a man younger than 45 in good health. The sequencing input was blood. The CDR3 protein is CAISQPGDHGISSNQPQHF. The DNA sequence follows: TGTGCCATCTCCCAGCCCGGGGATCACGGGATTTCTAGCAATCAGCCCCAGCATTTT.